Below, 28 T cell receptor beta chains from the same sample are listed, as sequenced in a study of blood T cell repertoires in COVID-19. The data were produced by immunoSEQ multiplex PCR, yet TCRdb's version contains in-frame clones alone and is incomplete. The sample lists around 130,000 clones, 75% to 85% occurring once. The sequenced sample was peripheral blood. The source of these receptors is a woman older than 75 with acute or convalescent COVID-19.

In DNA form, the CDR3 reads TGTGCCAGCTCACCAGACGGGACAGGGTACACTGAAGCTTTCTTT. The encoded protein is CASSPDGTGYTEAFF. The V and J genes are TRBV18 and TRBJ1-1, with TRBD1 matching over 9 bases. V lost 2 bases to trimming and J lost 3 bases; unmatched junction nucleotides: 4. This CDR3 spans 15 amino acids. Germline assignment: CDR1 KGHSH and CDR2 LQKENI.

The chain combines TRBV28 with TRBJ2-3; a possible D gene is TRBD2 (6 bases). V was cut by 7 bases and J by 5 bases, with 22 bases left in between. The CDR3 extends over 16 amino acids. Germline CDR1 and CDR2: MDHEN and SYDVKM. The CDR3 DNA is TGTGCCAGCAACACTCCTTGGGGGGAAGGGAGAGATACGCAGTATTTT. Translation: CASNTPWGEGRDTQYF.

This CDR3 is CASSLSGGAYEQYF. The CDR3 DNA sequence: TGTGCCAGCAGCCTTAGCGGGGGGGCTTACGAGCAGTACTTC. The V gene is TRBV7-2, the J gene TRBJ2-7; 11 bases align to TRBD2. CDR1 and CDR2 from the germline V gene are SGHTA and FQGNSA. V shed 5 bases and J 4 bases; nucleotides not matched to a gene: 4. This CDR3 contains 14 residues. Filled out from reference TRBV7-2 and TRBJ2-7, the complete variable domain reads GAGVSQSPSNKVTEKGKDVELRCDPISGHTALYWYRQSLGQGLEFLIYFQGNSAPDKSGLPSDRFSAERTGGSVSTLTIQRTQQEDSAVYLCASSLSGGAYEQYFGPGTRLTVT.

J is TRBJ2-7 and V is TRBV28; 14 bases align to TRBD2. Trimming at V came to 5 bases and at J to 4 bases, leaving 4 bases not matched to a gene. The germline V gene encodes CDR1 MDHEN and CDR2 SYDVKM. CDR3 size: 15 residues. The CDR3 here is CASSPGLAGGYEQYF. For the CDR3, the DNA is TGTGCCAGCAGTCCTGGACTAGCGGGAGGTTACGAGCAGTACTTC.

The chain combines TRBV28 with TRBJ1-5, with D unclear. Trimming cost V 2 bases and J 1 base, with 6 bases left between them. The CDR3 consists of 14 residues. Per germline, CDR1 MDHEN and CDR2 SYDVKM. This CDR3 reads CASSLRRSNQPQHF. DNA of the CDR3: TGTGCCAGCAGTTTACGGAGAAGCAATCAGCCCCAGCATTTT.

The chain has TRBV4-2 and TRBJ2-7, with a weak D call TRBD2 (6 bases). The length of the CDR3 is 14 residues. The V gene's germline CDR1 is LGHNA and CDR2 YNFKEQ. Trimming removed 4 bases at V and 1 base at J, with 11 bases between. CDR3 sequence (DNA): TGTGCCAGCAGCCTAGCGGTATGGTCCTACGAGCAGTACTTC. Its translation: CASSLAVWSYEQYF.

This clone was observed a few times. The genes are TRBV5-1 and TRBJ2-7, with 10 bases aligning to TRBD2. The J segment lost 2 bases and the V segment lost 4 bases, leaving 6 bases of the junction unmatched. Germline CDR1 is SGHRS and CDR2 is YFSETQ. This CDR3 has 15 residues. CDR3 protein: CASSERTSGAYEQYF. The CDR3, as DNA: TGCGCCAGCAGCGAGCGGACTAGCGGAGCCTACGAGCAGTACTTC.

Only one count was recorded for this clone. This CDR3 is CASSLRTGTSGGNEQFF. The CDR3 nucleotides are TGTGCCAGCAGCCTACGCACCGGGACTAGCGGGGGCAATGAGCAGTTCTTC. The J gene is TRBJ2-1, the V gene TRBV14; 14 bases map to TRBD2. The CDR3 loop spans 17 amino acids. Germline V gene data show CDR1 as SGHDN and CDR2 as FVKESK. After removal of 4 bases from V and 6 bases from J, the junction contained 8 bases not matched to a gene. The whole variable domain, filled in from reference TRBV14 and TRBJ2-1, reads EAGVTQFPSHSVIEKGQTVTLRCDPISGHDNLYWYRRVMGKEIKFLLHFVKESKQDESGMPNNRFLAERTGGTYSTLKVQPAELEDSGVYFCASSLRTGTSGGNEQFFGPGTRLTVL.

This chain uses TRBV29-1 with TRBJ2-1; D gene unclear. V was clipped by 7 bases and J by 0 bases, with 16 bases between them. The CDR3 loop spans 15 amino acids. Germline loops: CDR1 SQVTM, CDR2 ANQGSEA. CDR3 DNA sequence: TGCAGCGCTTCAGCGTCCCATAGCTCCTACAATGAGCAGTTCTTC. Amino acids: CSASASHSSYNEQFF.

The V call is TRBV30, the J call TRBJ1-4, with D tentatively TRBD1 (6 bases). The CDR3 runs to 13 residues. V lost 1 base and J 13 bases, leaving 16 bases between the germline ends. CDR1 is GTSNPN and CDR2 is SVGIG in the germline V gene (reference sequence). CDR3: CAWSEKRDTSLFF. CDR3 bases: TGTGCCTGGAGTGAAAAACGGGACACCTCACTGTTTTTT.

V is TRBV4-1 and J is TRBJ1-5; 7 nucleotides line up with TRBD1. After removal of 3 bases from V and 0 bases from J, the junction contained 2 bases not matched to a gene. The germline gives CDR1 MGHRA, CDR2 YSYEKL. The CDR3 is 15 residues long. The CDR3 is CASSQGTASNQPQHF. CDR3 bases: TGCGCCAGCAGCCAGGGGACAGCTAGCAATCAGCCCCAGCATTTT.

Ten or more counts support this clone. V gene TRBV5-4 combines with J gene TRBJ1-6; D is uncertain. This CDR3 contains 16 residues. V gave up 0 bases and J gave up 3 bases, with 10 bases separating them. Germline lookup yields CDR1 SGHNT and CDR2 YYREEE (reference sequence). The DNA of the CDR3 is TGTGCCAGCAGCTTGGTGCGGGGTTTCTATAATTCACCCCTCCACTTT. It encodes CASSLVRGFYNSPLHF.

The chain couples TRBV18 to TRBJ2-7, with D uncertain. CDR1 is KGHSH and CDR2 is LQKENI in the germline V gene. The CDR3 runs to 13 residues. The V gene lost 3 bases and the J gene lost 4 bases, with 10 bases spanning the gap. The CDR3 here is CASSPAVFYEQYF. Here the CDR3 DNA reads TGTGCCAGCTCACCGGCGGTCTTTTACGAGCAGTACTTC.

The table lists this clone with a count of one. This chain joins TRBV4-2 and TRBJ2-1; possible D gene TRBD2, 5 bases. CDR3 size: 20 residues. Trimming stripped 4 bases from V and 8 bases from J, with 33 bases between. The germline V gene encodes CDR1 LGHNA and CDR2 YNFKEQ. The CDR3 nucleotides are TGTGCCAGCAGCCCCCAAAACCCCCTGAGTGGTGACGGGGTAGGGTATGAGCAGTTCTTC. Its translation: CASSPQNPLSGDGVGYEQFF.

The rearrangement uses TRBV5-1 and TRBJ2-3; D uncertain. The CDR3 has 16 residues. The V gene lost 2 bases and the J gene lost 2 bases, with 15 bases spanning the gap. The germline gives CDR1 SGHRS, CDR2 YFSETQ. The DNA for the CDR3 is TGCGCCAGCAGCTTTCGTCCGTCCCAGGCCACAGATACGCAGTATTTT. Amino acids: CASSFRPSQATDTQYF.

DNA of the CDR3: TGTGCCAGCTCAACTAGCACAGATACGCAGTATTTT. Translation: CASSTSTDTQYF. The J gene is TRBJ2-3, the V gene TRBV18; D is ambiguous. The CDR3 contains 12 residues. Germline CDR1 KGHSH, CDR2 LQKENI. Deletions cut 5 bases from V and 0 bases from J, with 3 bases between.

The CDR3 here is CASSQSTSTDTQYF. CDR3 coding DNA: TGCGCCAGCAGCCAAAGTACTAGCACAGATACGCAGTATTTT. The rearrangement joins TRBV4-1 to TRBJ2-3; D ambiguous. Germline values: CDR1 MGHRA, CDR2 YSYEKL. CDR3 length: 14 amino acids. The V end lost 2 bases, the J end lost 0 bases, and 6 bases lay between the germline ends.

This chain uses TRBV12-3 or TRBV12-4 with TRBJ1-2, with 7 bases matching TRBD1. V was pared by 5 bases and J by 4 bases, with 4 bases of the junction left unmatched. The CDR3 loop spans 13 amino acids. CDR3 nucleotide sequence: TGTGCCAGCAGTCGACAGGGAACCTATGGCTACACCTTC. Protein: CASSRQGTYGYTF.

The gene calls are TRBV28 and TRBJ2-7, with TRBD2 matching over 9 bases. Germline V gene data show CDR1 as MDHEN and CDR2 as SYDVKM. This CDR3 region has 13 residues. Trimming removed 6 bases from V and 5 bases from J; junction bases left unmatched: 5. CDR3 region: CASRGSGSDEQYF. DNA of the CDR3: TGTGCCAGCAGGGGTAGCGGGAGCGACGAGCAGTACTTC.

This clone turned up a few times. V is TRBV24-1 and J is TRBJ2-5; 7 bases are a match to TRBD2. The CDR3 runs 13 residues. The germline gives CDR1 KGHDR, CDR2 SFDVKD. The junction had 8 bases not matched to a gene; V was cut back by 9 bases and J by 5 bases. The CDR3 sequence: CATESWGGETQYF. The CDR3 bases are TGTGCCACCGAATCATGGGGAGGGGAGACCCAGTACTTC.

V gene TRBV10-3 combines with J gene TRBJ2-3; 7 nucleotides match TRBD2. This CDR3 spans 14 amino acids. Germline V lookup: CDR1 ENHRY, CDR2 SYGVKD. V shed 4 bases, J shed 0 bases, and the junction held 1 base outside the gene matches. The CDR3 DNA follows: TGTGCCATCAGTGGTAGCGGGAGCACAGATACGCAGTATTTT. Translation gives CAISGSGSTDTQYF.

V gene TRBV4-1 combines with J gene TRBJ2-1; 9 bases match TRBD1. Looked up from germline, CDR1 is MGHRA and CDR2 is YSYEKL. V lost 3 bases to trimming and J lost 0 bases; unmatched junction nucleotides: 3. This CDR3 region has 16 residues. The CDR3 nucleotides are TGCGCCAGCAGCCATTCGACAGGGGGCTCCTACAATGAGCAGTTCTTC. This gives the protein CASSHSTGGSYNEQFF.

The rearrangement links TRBV23-1 to TRBJ1-3; D might be TRBD1 (5 bases). TRBV23-1 is placed among ORFs of uncertain function. Deletions cut 8 bases from V and 3 bases from J, with 20 bases between. The CDR3 sequence is 16 residues long. The CDR3 region is CASLQGRGTDGNTIYF. CDR3 bases: TGCGCCAGCCTCCAAGGTAGGGGAACGGATGGAAACACCATATATTTT.

This chain uses TRBV5-1 with TRBJ2-7; 7 bases match TRBD1. V shed 1 base and J 4 bases; nucleotides not matched to a gene: 5. The length of the CDR3 is 14 residues. Germline lookup yields CDR1 SGHRS and CDR2 YFSETQ. The CDR3 DNA reads as TGCGCCAGCAGCTTGACAGGGGCCGCTTACGAGCAGTACTTC. It is translated as CASSLTGAAYEQYF.

The chain has TRBV7-2 and TRBJ1-2; 7 nucleotides match TRBD1. CDR1 is SGHTA, CDR2 FQGNSA, per germline. There are 14 residues in the CDR3. Germline trimming cut 4 bases from V and 7 bases from J; bases unmatched to any gene: 9. Here the CDR3 DNA reads TGTGCCAGCAGCTATCTGAAAGGGGGCTTTGGCTACACCTTC. It yields the protein CASSYLKGGFGYTF.

V gene TRBV5-1 combines with J gene TRBJ2-7, with D possibly matching TRBD1 (6 bases). CDR1 is SGHRS, CDR2 YFSETQ, per germline. Between the trimmed V and J ends, which lost 0 bases and 4 bases, there was a span of 14 bases. CDR3 length equals 15 residues. The CDR3 loop is CASSLGTGKGYEQYF. The CDR3 bases are TGCGCCAGCAGCTTGGGTACAGGGAAAGGGTACGAGCAGTACTTC.

The chain employs TRBV5-1 and TRBJ2-5; possible D gene TRBD1, 6 bases. Trimming removed 4 bases from V and 3 bases from J, with 13 bases in between. The CDR3 runs to 14 residues. CDR1 is SGHRS and CDR2 is YFSETQ in the germline V gene. CDR3 region: CASSITGWEETQYF. CDR3 bases: TGCGCCAGCAGCATAACAGGGTGGGAAGAGACCCAGTACTTC.

This CDR3 is CAISERPRAGGPYNEQFF. As DNA, the CDR3 is TGTGCCATCAGTGAACGACCCCGAGCGGGAGGCCCCTACAATGAGCAGTTCTTC. This chain links TRBV10-3 with TRBJ2-1; 9 bases map to TRBD2. The CDR3 spans 18 residues. From germline, CDR1 is ENHRY and CDR2 SYGVKD. V was clipped by 3 bases and J by 2 bases; unmatched bases: 11.